This is a list of T cell receptor beta chains from one sample in a study of identical twins' blood T cells. A single record per CDR3 protein comes from TCRdb applying MiXCR to the 5' RACE reads. The sample yields hundreds of thousands of distinct CDR3 sequences, over 25% seen once. Sequenced material: PBMCs. These receptors all come from a woman aged 18-49 years in good health. CDR3s include the opening cysteine and the closing phenylalanine or tryptophan. A D gene is named only where the DNA matches it firmly. Size tells how often a clone was seen (once, few, many) or the class of an expanded clone, and some rows leave it out.

NA,TRBJ2-1,NA,TRBV20-1,TGCAGTGCTAAAGTGGTGGGTGAGCAGTTCTTC,CSAKVVGEQFF
NA,TRBJ2-7,few,TRBV5-1,TGCGCCAGCAGCTTGGGGACTTTATCCTACGAGCAGTACTTC,CASSLGTLSYEQYF
NA,TRBJ1-1,many,TRBV29-1,TGCAGCGTCGCCAAGACTGAAGCTTTCTTT,CSVAKTEAFF
NA,TRBJ1-1,NA,TRBV2,TGTGCCAGCAGTGAAGAGAACACTGAAGCTTTCTTT,CASSEENTEAFF
NA,TRBJ2-3,NA,TRBV6-5,TGTGCCAGCAGTTACCCGGCAGGGAAGGGAGAATCAGATACGCAGTATTTT,CASSYPAGKGESDTQYF
NA,TRBJ2-2,few,TRBV11-2,TGTGCCAGCAGCTTAGGGCGAGCGAACACCGGGGAGCTGTTTTTT,CASSLGRANTGELFF
NA,TRBJ1-2,few,TRBV4-1,TGCGCCAGCAGCCAAGGCTCTGGTGGCTACACCTTC,CASSQGSGGYTF
NA,TRBJ2-1,NA,TRBV18,TGTGCCAGCGGATCATTGGCGGCATCCTACAATGAGCAGTTCTTC,CASGSLAASYNEQFF
NA,TRBJ2-7,NA,TRBV20-1,TGCAGTGCTACCTTAAGGCAGGCGGGGAGCTCCTACGAGCAGTACTTC,CSATLRQAGSSYEQYF
NA,TRBJ2-3,few,TRBV29-1,TGCAGCGTTGGGGGAAACACAGATACGCAGTATTTT,CSVGGNTDTQYF
NA,TRBJ1-5,NA,TRBV5-1,TGCGCCAGCAGCTTGGTAGCAGGGGTTGATCAGCCCCAGCATTTT,CASSLVAGVDQPQHF
NA,TRBJ1-6,few,TRBV5-6,TGTGCCAGCAGCTTGTTAACCCTCAATTCACCCCTCCACTTT,CASSLLTLNSPLHF
NA,TRBJ2-1,many,TRBV19,TGTGCCAGTAGGACTAAGGGCAATGAGCAGTTCTTC,CASRTKGNEQFF
TRBD2,TRBJ2-7,NA,TRBV29-1,TGCAGCGTTGAAATGGTAGCGGGAGCTTACGAGCAGTACTTC,CSVEMVAGAYEQYF
TRBD1,TRBJ2-1,NA,TRBV2,TGTGCCGCCCAGGACAGGTACAATGAGCAGTTCTTC,CAAQDRYNEQFF
NA,TRBJ1-6,few,TRBV7-9,TGTGCCAGCAGCTTATCGTCGGCCCTCCACTTT,CASSLSSALHF
NA,TRBJ1-3,NA,TRBV19,TGTGCCAGTACCTTGGACTTCTCTGGAAACACCATATATTTT,CASTLDFSGNTIYF
NA,TRBJ1-1,few,TRBV10-3,TGTGCCATCACCCTGGACAGGAACACTGAAGCTTTCTTT,CAITLDRNTEAFF
NA,TRBJ1-2,NA,TRBV6-4,TGTGCCAGCAGAGCGGAATCACCTTCTAACTATGGCTACACCTTC,CASRAESPSNYGYTF
NA,TRBJ1-4,few,TRBV7-9,TGTGTGGTCGGGACTAATGAAAAACTGTTTTTT,CVVGTNEKLFF
NA,TRBJ2-5,NA,TRBV5-1,TGCGCCAGCAGCTTGGAACTACAAGAGACCCAGTACTTC,CASSLELQETQYF
NA,TRBJ2-1,few,TRBV6-5,TGTGCCAGCAGATTTGGCAGGTACAATGAGCAGTTCTTC,CASRFGRYNEQFF
NA,TRBJ1-3,few,TRBV2,TGTGCCACGCCGGGGGATATTGGAAACACCATATATTTT,CATPGDIGNTIYF
NA,TRBJ1-3,many,TRBV29-1,TGCAGCGTAGGGGGGTTTGGAAACACCATATATTTT,CSVGGFGNTIYF
NA,TRBJ1-5,few,TRBV10-3,TGTGCCATCAGGGGGGATAATCAGCCCCAGCATTTT,CAIRGDNQPQHF
NA,TRBJ2-7,many,TRBV10-3,TGTGCCATCAGTGGGATTGACACCTCCTACGAGCAGTACTTC,CAISGIDTSYEQYF
NA,TRBJ2-3,NA,TRBV19,TGTGCCAGTAGTCCCGGGACGTCTTCTAGAACAGATACGCAGTATTTT,CASSPGTSSRTDTQYF
NA,TRBJ1-2,NA,TRBV7-9,TGTGCCAGCAGCTCAGTGACGGAGGCTCTCTATGGCTACACCTTC,CASSSVTEALYGYTF
TRBD1,TRBJ2-1,NA,TRBV5-1,TGCGCCAGCAGCCAGGACGGGACAGATCTCTACAATGAGCAGTTCTTC,CASSQDGTDLYNEQFF
TRBD1,TRBJ1-1,many,TRBV29-1,TGCAGCGTTGAACAGGGGGGGACTGAAGCTTTCTTT,CSVEQGGTEAFF
NA,TRBJ1-4,NA,TRBV28,TGTGCCAGCAGTTGGGGGGACGGACATAATGAAAAACTGTTTTTT,CASSWGDGHNEKLFF
NA,TRBJ2-3,many,TRBV20-1,TGCAGTGCCGTACCGGGGCAACGAGCAGATACGCAGTATTTT,CSAVPGQRADTQYF
NA,TRBJ1-3,NA,TRBV20-1,TGCAGTGCGCGGGACCCTAACTCTGGAAACACCATATATTTT,CSARDPNSGNTIYF
NA,TRBJ2-1,few,TRBV9,TGTGCCAGCAGCGGATATAGGGTTGAGCAGTTCTTC,CASSGYRVEQFF
TRBD1,TRBJ1-2,few,TRBV29-1,TGCAGCGTCACTTCACAGGGGCGCACCGAGGGCTACACCTTC,CSVTSQGRTEGYTF
NA,TRBJ1-2,NA,TRBV29-1,TGCAGCGTTGATGGCCAGGGGCGACACTATTGCTACACCTTC,CSVDGQGRHYCYTF
NA,TRBJ2-1,NA,TRBV5-1,TGCGCCAGCAGCCTTCTTCCAGCTAATGAGCAGTTCTTC,CASSLLPANEQFF
TRBD1,TRBJ2-1,NA,TRBV11-3,TGTGCCAGCAGCCGGGACAGCCCGAAACTGGGGAATGAGCAGTTCTTC,CASSRDSPKLGNEQFF
NA,TRBJ1-5,NA,TRBV10-3,TGTGTCATCAGCCCAGGAGGCGGCTATCAGCCCCAGCATTTT,CVISPGGGYQPQHF
NA,TRBJ1-2,few,TRBV3-1,TGTGCCAGCAGCCCTACAGGATTTGGCGGCTACACCTTC,CASSPTGFGGYTF
NA,TRBJ2-1,NA,TRBV28,TGTGCCAGCGACACTGGCTACAATGAGCAGTTCTTC,CASDTGYNEQFF
TRBD2,TRBJ2-2,NA,TRBV4-2,TGTGCCAGCAGCCAAAGCGGGGGGCGGCCCGGGGAGCTGTTTTTT,CASSQSGGRPGELFF
TRBD1,TRBJ1-5,NA,TRBV30,TGTGCCTGGAGTCGACAGGGTTATCAGCCCCAGCATTTT,CAWSRQGYQPQHF
NA,TRBJ1-3,once,TRBV29-1,TGCAGCGTCCGGACAGCAGAGGGAAACACCATATATTTT,CSVRTAEGNTIYF
TRBD1,TRBJ1-1,few,TRBV11-2,TGTGCCAGCAGCTTAGTACAGGGGGCTACTGAAGCTTTCTTT,CASSLVQGATEAFF
NA,TRBJ1-2,few,TRBV10-3,TGTGCCATCAGTGAGTCGATCGGTGGGACCTATGGCTACACCTTC,CAISESIGGTYGYTF
TRBD2,TRBJ2-3,few,TRBV20-1,TGCAGTGCGAGGCGGGAGGGCACAGATACGCAGTATTTT,CSARREGTDTQYF
TRBD2,TRBJ2-1,NA,TRBV15,TGTGCCACCCAGAAAACTAGCGGGGAAGCCGGATGGCGGTTCTTC,CATQKTSGEAGWRFF
TRBD1,TRBJ1-4,NA,TRBV7-6,TGTGCCAGCAGCACCGACAGGGCCAGCCTTAATGAAAAACTGTTTTTT,CASSTDRASLNEKLFF